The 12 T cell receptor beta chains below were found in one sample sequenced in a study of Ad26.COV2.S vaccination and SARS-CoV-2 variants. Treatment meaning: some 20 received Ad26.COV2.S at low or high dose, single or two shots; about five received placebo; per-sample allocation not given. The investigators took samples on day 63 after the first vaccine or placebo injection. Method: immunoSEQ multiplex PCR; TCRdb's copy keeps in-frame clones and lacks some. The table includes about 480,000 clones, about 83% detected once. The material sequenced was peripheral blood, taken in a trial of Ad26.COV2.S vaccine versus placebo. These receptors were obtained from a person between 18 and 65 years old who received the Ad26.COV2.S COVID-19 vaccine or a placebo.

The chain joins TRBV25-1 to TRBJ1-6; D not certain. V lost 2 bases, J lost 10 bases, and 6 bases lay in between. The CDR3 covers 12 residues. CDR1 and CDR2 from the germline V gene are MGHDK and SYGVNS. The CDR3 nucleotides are TGTGCCAGCAGTGAAAGGTTCTCACCCCTCCACTTT. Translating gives CASSERFSPLHF.

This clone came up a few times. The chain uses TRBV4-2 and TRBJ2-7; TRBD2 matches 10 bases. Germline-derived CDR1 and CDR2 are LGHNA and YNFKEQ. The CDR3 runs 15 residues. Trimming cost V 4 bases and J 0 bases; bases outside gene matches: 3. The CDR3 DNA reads TGTGCCAGCAGCCGGACTAGCGGTAGCTCCTACGAGCAGTACTTC. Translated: CASSRTSGSSYEQYF.

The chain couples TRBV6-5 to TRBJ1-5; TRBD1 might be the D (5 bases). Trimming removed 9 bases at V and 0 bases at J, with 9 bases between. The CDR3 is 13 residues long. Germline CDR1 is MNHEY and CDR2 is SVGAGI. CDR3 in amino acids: CAREQDSNQPQHF. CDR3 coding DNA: TGTGCCAGAGAACAGGATAGCAATCAGCCCCAGCATTTT.

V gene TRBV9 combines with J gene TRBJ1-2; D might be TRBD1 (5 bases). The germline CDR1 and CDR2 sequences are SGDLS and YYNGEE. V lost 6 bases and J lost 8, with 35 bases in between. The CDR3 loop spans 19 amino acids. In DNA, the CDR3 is TGTGCCAGCACCCTTAACATGGAAGTGGGGCTATTGGGGAGCGGAGGCTACACCTTC. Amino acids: CASTLNMEVGLLGSGGYTF.

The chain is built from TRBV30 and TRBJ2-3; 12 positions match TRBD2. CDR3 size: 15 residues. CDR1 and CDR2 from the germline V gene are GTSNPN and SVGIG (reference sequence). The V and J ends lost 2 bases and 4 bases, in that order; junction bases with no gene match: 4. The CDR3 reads CAWSLGTSGSDTQYF. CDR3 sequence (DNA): TGTGCCTGGAGTCTCGGGACTAGCGGGTCAGATACGCAGTATTTT.

The CDR3 sequence: CAWALSSGYGYTF. The CDR3 DNA follows: TGTGCCTGGGCTCTGAGTTCAGGCTATGGCTACACCTTC. This chain joins TRBV30 and TRBJ1-2; D unclear. CDR3 length: 13 residues. CDR1 is GTSNPN, CDR2 SVGIG, per germline (reference sequence). V lost 5 bases and J lost 4, with 14 bases in between. Combining the CDR3 with reference TRBV30 and TRBJ1-2 gives the whole variable domain SQTIHQWPATLVQPVGSPLSLECTVEGTSNPNLYWYRQAAGRGLQLLFYSVGIGQISSEVPQNLSASRPQDRQFILSSKKLLLSDSGFYLCAWALSSGYGYTFGSGTRLTVV.

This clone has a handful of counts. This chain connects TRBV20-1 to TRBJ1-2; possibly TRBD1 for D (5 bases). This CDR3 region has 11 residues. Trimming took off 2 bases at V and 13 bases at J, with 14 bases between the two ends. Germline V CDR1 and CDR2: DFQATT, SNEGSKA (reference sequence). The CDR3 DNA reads TGCAGTGCTAGAAGAGGCAGGGCAGTCACCTTC. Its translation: CSARRGRAVTF.

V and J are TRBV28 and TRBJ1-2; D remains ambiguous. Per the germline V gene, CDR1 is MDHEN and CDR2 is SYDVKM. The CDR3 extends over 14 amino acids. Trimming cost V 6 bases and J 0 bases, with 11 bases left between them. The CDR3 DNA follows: TGTGCCAGCAGAGACCGGGGTGCTAACTATGGCTACACCTTC. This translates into CASRDRGANYGYTF.

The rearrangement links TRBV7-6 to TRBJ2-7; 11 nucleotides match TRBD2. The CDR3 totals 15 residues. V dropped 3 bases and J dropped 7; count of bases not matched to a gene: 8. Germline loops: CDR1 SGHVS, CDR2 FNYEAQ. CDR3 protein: CASSLWTSGLGEQYF. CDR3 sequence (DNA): TGTGCCAGCAGCTTGTGGACTAGCGGGTTGGGGGAGCAGTACTTC.

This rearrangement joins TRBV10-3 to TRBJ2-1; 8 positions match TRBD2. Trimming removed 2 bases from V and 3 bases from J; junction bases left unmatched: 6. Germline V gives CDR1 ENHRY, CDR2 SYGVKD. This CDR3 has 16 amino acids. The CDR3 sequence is CAISEEAGGVYNEQFF. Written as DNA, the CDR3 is TGTGCCATCAGTGAGGAGGCGGGAGGTGTCTACAATGAGCAGTTCTTC.

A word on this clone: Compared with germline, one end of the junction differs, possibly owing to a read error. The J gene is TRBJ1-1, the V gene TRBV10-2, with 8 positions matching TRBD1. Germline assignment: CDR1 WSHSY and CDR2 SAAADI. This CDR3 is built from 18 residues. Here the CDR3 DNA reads TGCGCCAGCAGTGACCTCCCTCGGACAGGGCGGTTGAACGCTGAAGCTTTCTTT. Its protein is CASSDLPRTGRLNAEAFF.

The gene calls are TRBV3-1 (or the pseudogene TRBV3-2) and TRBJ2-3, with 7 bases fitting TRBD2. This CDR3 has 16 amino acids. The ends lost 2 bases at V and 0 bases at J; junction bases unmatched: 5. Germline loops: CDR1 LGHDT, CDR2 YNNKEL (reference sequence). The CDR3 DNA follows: TGTGCCAGCAGCCAAACGGGAGGACTCAGCACAGATACGCAGTATTTT. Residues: CASSQTGGLSTDTQYF.